This TCR beta chain was observed in a study of cytomegalovirus exposure and HLA in healthy donors. At the level of the study: Previous work identified roughly 120 million unique TCR beta sequences from roughly 180 million T cells.

To note about this clone: Its target is not known.

General observations from the study: It was assumed in the presence/absence analyses that sequencing depth was roughly uniform across donors. Researchers left out some V segments, among them TRBV6-2 and TRBV6-3, as indistinguishable. When analyzed later, a missense DCLRE1C variant was found to be linked to TCR beta V- and J-gene trimming.

Germline assignment: CDR1 MNHNY and CDR2 SVGAGI (reference sequence). The CDR3 is 15 residues long. V shed 6 bases and J 4 bases; nucleotides not matched to a gene: 6. The primer mix had 60 Vbeta and 13 Jbeta primers. The protocol was immunoSEQ multiplex PCR, while the TCRdb copy is restricted to in-frame clones and leaves out a portion. In total, the table holds about 130,000 clones. V usage is TRBV6-6 and J usage is TRBJ1-4; 9 bases align to TRBD1. Sequenced sample: PBMCs. The TCR comes from a woman aged 60-70 years in good health and CMV-seronegative. The CDR3 sequence is CASRRPGQGNEKLFF. The CDR3 region has the DNA TGTGCCAGCAGACGACCGGGACAGGGTAATGAAAAACTGTTTTTT.